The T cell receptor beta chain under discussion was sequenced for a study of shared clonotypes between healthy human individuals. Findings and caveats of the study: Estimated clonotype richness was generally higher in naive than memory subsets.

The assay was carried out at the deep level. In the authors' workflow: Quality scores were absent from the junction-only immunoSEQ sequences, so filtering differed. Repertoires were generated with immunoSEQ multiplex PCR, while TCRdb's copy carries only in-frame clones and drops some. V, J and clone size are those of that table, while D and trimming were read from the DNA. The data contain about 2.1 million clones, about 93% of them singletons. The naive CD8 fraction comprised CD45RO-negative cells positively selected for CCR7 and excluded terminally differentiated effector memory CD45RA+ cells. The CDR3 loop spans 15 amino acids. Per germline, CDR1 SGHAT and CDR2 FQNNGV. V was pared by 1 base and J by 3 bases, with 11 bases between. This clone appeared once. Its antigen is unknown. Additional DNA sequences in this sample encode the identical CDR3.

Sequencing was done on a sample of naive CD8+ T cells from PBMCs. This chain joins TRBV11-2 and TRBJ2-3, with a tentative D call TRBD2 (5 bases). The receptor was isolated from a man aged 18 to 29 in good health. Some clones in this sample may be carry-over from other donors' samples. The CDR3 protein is CASSLGGGETDTQYF. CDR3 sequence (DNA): TGTGCCAGCAGCTTAGGCGGTGGGGAGACAGATACGCAGTATTTT.